Below, one T cell receptor beta chain is given with its context. This entry belongs to a study of shared T cell receptors in the human thymus. This table comes from immunoSEQ multiplex PCR, and its TCRdb copy is limited to in-frame clones, with some not included. The sample has roughly 660,000 clones; 88% are singletons. Germline V gene sequence: CDR1 SNHLY, CDR2 FYNNEI. The CDR3 sequence is 16 residues long. V shed 10 bases and J shed 7 bases, with 25 bases lying between them. This sample also belongs to another study, concerning human thymus T cells. That work states: During corrective heart surgery, resections were taken, and the thymus tissue came from them. Both thymic and peripheral blood repertoires showed apparently biased V and J usage. Related research reported highly overlapping thymic repertoires among unrelated individuals.

Sequencing was performed on thymocytes. This chain joins TRBV2 and TRBJ1-4, with D possibly TRBD1 on 6 matching bases. The TCR sequence derives from a boy younger than two with a congenital heart defect. Here the CDR3 reads CATLYRVRGASEKLFF. The CDR3 DNA sequence: TGTGCCACCCTCTACAGGGTCAGAGGAGCGAGTGAAAAACTGTTTTTT. Variable domain in full (rest from reference TRBV2 and TRBJ1-4): EPEVTQTPSHQVTQMGQEVILRCVPISNHLYFYWYRQILGQKVEFLVSFYNNEISEKSEIFDDQFSVERPDGSNFTLKIRSTKLEDSAMYFCATLYRVRGASEKLFFGSGTQLSVL.